Listed below are T cell receptor beta chains from one sample, sequenced in a study of cytomegalovirus exposure and HLA in healthy donors. This table comes from immunoSEQ multiplex PCR, and its TCRdb copy is limited to in-frame clones, with some not included. This table holds 120,000 or so clones, around 78% found once. The source material was PBMCs. All receptors come from a woman aged 40 to 50 in good health and CMV-seronegative. CDR3s include the opening cysteine and the closing phenylalanine or tryptophan. The D gene is left open where the match is weak. Where a row states a size, it is once, few, many or the class of an expanded clone; other rows omit it.

TRBJ2-5,.,13,TRBV6-5,TRBD1,CASSYDREETQYF,TGTGCCAGCAGTTACGACAGGGAAGAGACCCAGTACTTC
TRBJ2-5,.,13,TRBV9,.,CASSVDSGETQYF,TGTGCCAGCAGCGTAGACTCGGGAGAGACCCAGTACTTC
TRBJ2-7,.,13,TRBV5-1,.,CASSLAGNYEQYF,TGCGCCAGCAGCTTGGCAGGGAACTACGAGCAGTACTTC
TRBJ2-7,.,16,TRBV18,.,CASSPLEFRRSYEQYF,TGTGCCAGCTCACCACTTGAGTTTCGAAGATCCTACGAGCAGTACTTC
TRBJ1-5,few,14,TRBV6-5,.,CASIFNGGNQPQHF,TGTGCCAGCATCTTTAACGGGGGCAATCAGCCCCAGCATTTT
TRBJ2-7,.,12,TRBV5-8,.,CASSDPGYEQYF,TGTGCCAGCAGCGACCCGGGCTACGAGCAGTACTTC
TRBJ1-2,.,15,TRBV4-1,TRBD1,CASSLTPDREGGYTF,TGCGCCAGCAGCCTGACCCCCGACAGGGAAGGCGGCTACACCTTC
TRBJ2-7,.,19,TRBV5-6,TRBD1,CASRIRTGGTSGLAYEQYF,TGTGCCAGCAGAATAAGGACAGGGGGAACTAGCGGTCTTGCCTACGAGCAGTACTTC
TRBJ1-5,few,15,TRBV19,TRBD1,CASSMGGGGYQPQHF,TGTGCCAGTAGTATGGGTGGAGGGGGCTATCAGCCCCAGCATTTT
TRBJ2-7,few,15,TRBV2,TRBD1,CASSRSGTGGYEQYF,TGTGCCAGCAGTAGATCCGGGACAGGGGGCTACGAGCAGTACTTC
TRBJ2-5,.,13,TRBV29-1,.,CSVLISGQETQYF,TGCAGCGTCCTAATTTCCGGCCAAGAGACCCAGTACTTC
TRBJ2-5,.,14,TRBV6-1,.,CASSSSVVVETQYF,TGTGCCAGCAGTTCTAGCGTAGTGGTGGAGACCCAGTACTTC
TRBJ2-3,.,12,TRBV4-1,.,CASSPTLGTQYF,TGCGCCAGCAGCCCAACACTAGGAACGCAGTATTTT
TRBJ1-1,few,13,TRBV7-9,.,CASSFARRAEAFF,TGTGCCAGCAGCTTTGCCAGGCGGGCTGAAGCTTTCTTT
TRBJ1-6,.,15,TRBV27,TRBD1,CASSPQGQGHSPLHF,TGTGCCAGCAGTCCCCAAGGACAGGGCCATTCACCCCTCCACTTT
TRBJ1-5,.,15,TRBV4-1,.,CASSQVAQRNQPQHF,TGCGCCAGCAGCCAAGTCGCCCAGCGTAATCAGCCCCAGCATTTT
TRBJ1-1,.,13,TRBV7-9,.,CASSLGRPTNAFF,TGTGCCAGCAGCCTGGGTCGCCCGACAAACGCTTTCTTT
TRBJ1-4,.,16,TRBV7-9,.,CSSSVILSRLSEKLFF,TGTTCCAGCAGCGTAATCCTGTCGCGGCTATCGGAAAAACTGTTTTTT
TRBJ2-1,.,16,TRBV2,TRBD2,CASGGGLAGVYNEQFF,TGTGCCAGCGGGGGAGGGTTAGCGGGAGTTTACAATGAGCAGTTCTTC
TRBJ1-2,.,18,TRBV27,TRBD1,CASSPLSPRQGPNYGYTF,TGTGCCAGCAGTCCCCTATCCCCGCGACAGGGCCCAAACTATGGCTACACCTTC
TRBJ2-7,.,13,TRBV10-3,TRBD2,CAISGLADYEQYF,TGTGCCATCAGTGGACTAGCGGACTACGAGCAGTACTTC
TRBJ2-2,.,13,TRBV11-3,TRBD2,CASRGGSTGELFF,TGTGCCAGCCGGGGGGGAAGCACCGGGGAGCTGTTTTTT
TRBJ2-7,.,14,TRBV28,.,CASRLEQVSYEQYF,TGTGCCAGCAGGCTAGAACAGGTCTCCTACGAGCAGTACTTC
TRBJ2-7,.,19,TRBV4-2,TRBD1,CASSQDLARGQFQPYEQYF,TGTGCCAGCAGCCAAGATCTGGCCAGGGGGCAATTTCAACCCTACGAGCAGTACTTC
TRBJ1-4,.,16,TRBV5-1,TRBD1,CASSLDPGQGNEKLFF,TGCGCCAGCAGCTTGGATCCGGGACAGGGAAATGAAAAACTGTTTTTT
TRBJ1-1,.,15,TRBV27,.,CASSPGGGLNTEAFF,TGTGCCAGCAGTCCCGGGGGGGGCCTGAACACTGAAGCTTTCTTT
TRBJ2-5,few,13,TRBV5-4,.,CASSSRLQETQYF,TGTGCCAGCAGCTCGCGACTTCAAGAGACCCAGTACTTC
TRBJ1-1,.,14,TRBV14,.,CASSQRANNREAFF,TGTGCCAGCAGCCAACGGGCCAACAACAGGGAAGCTTTCTTT
TRBJ2-1,few,15,TRBV2,TRBD2,CASRTGTSVYNEQFF,TGTGCCAGCAGAACCGGGACTAGCGTCTACAATGAGCAGTTCTTC